The rows below give T cell receptor beta chains drawn from one sample of a study of breast tumors, draining lymph nodes, adjacent tissues. Using its own MiXCR run on the multiplex PCR reads, TCRdb lists one record per CDR3 protein. The table includes approximately 130,000 distinct CDR3 sequences, 20% to 25% detected once. The sample comprised axillary lymph node tissue. The receptors shown here come from a female donor with breast cancer. Some clones in this sample may be carry-over from other donors' samples. Each CDR3 is given with its conserved first and last residue. Fields, in order: CDR3 protein, CDR3 DNA, V gene, clone size, J gene, D gene. A D gene is named only where the DNA matches it firmly. Clone sizes are given selectively: once, few, many, or a class where the clone is expanded.

CDR3: CASRPLAGGPYEQFF; DNA: TGTGCCAGCAGACCTCTAGCGGGAGGGCCCTATGAGCAGTTCTTC; V: TRBV6-6; size: many; J: TRBJ2-1; D: TRBD2
CDR3: CASSLIPGYEQYF; DNA: TGTGCCAGCAGCTTAATCCCGGGTTACGAGCAGTACTTC; V: TRBV7-3; size: many; J: TRBJ2-7; D: .
CDR3: CSASRSGEQYF; DNA: TGCAGTGCTTCTAGGAGCGGCGAGCAGTACTTC; V: TRBV20-1; size: many; J: TRBJ2-7; D: .
CDR3: CASSPRRETYNEQFF; DNA: TGTGCCAGCAGCCCTCGGAGGGAGACTTACAATGAGCAGTTCTTC; V: TRBV3-1; size: few; J: TRBJ2-1; D: .
CDR3: CASSGRRGRFGNTIYF; DNA: TGTGCCAGCAGTGGACGCAGGGGGCGTTTTGGAAACACCATATATTTT; V: TRBV6-1; size: .; J: TRBJ1-3; D: TRBD1
CDR3: CASSLDGRPYEQYF; DNA: TGCGCCAGCAGCTTGGACGGCCGTCCCTACGAGCAGTACTTC; V: TRBV5-1; size: many; J: TRBJ2-7; D: .
CDR3: CASRTDRGPTGELFF; DNA: TGTGCCAGCAGAACGGACAGGGGCCCCACCGGGGAGCTGTTTTTT; V: TRBV6-2/TRBV6-3; size: many; J: TRBJ2-2; D: TRBD1
CDR3: CASRPGTSGSPYEQYF; DNA: TGTGCCAGCAGGCCCGGGACTAGCGGGAGTCCCTACGAGCAGTACTTC; V: TRBV6-2/TRBV6-3; size: many; J: TRBJ2-7; D: TRBD2
CDR3: CASSDRRSSGANVLTF; DNA: TGTGCCAGCAGTGACAGGCGAAGCTCTGGGGCCAACGTCCTGACTTTC; V: TRBV6-2/TRBV6-3; size: .; J: TRBJ2-6; D: .
CDR3: CASSHTTSGRAWNLYNEQFF; DNA: TGTGCCAGCAGCCACACGACTAGCGGGAGGGCCTGGAACCTTTACAATGAGCAGTTCTTC; V: TRBV14; size: many; J: TRBJ2-1; D: TRBD2
CDR3: CSAARADTQYF; DNA: TGCAGTGCTGCCCGGGCAGATACGCAGTATTTT; V: TRBV20-1; size: many; J: TRBJ2-3; D: .
CDR3: CASSLRLAGINEQFF; DNA: TGTGCCAGCAGTCTCCGACTAGCGGGTATCAATGAGCAGTTCTTC; V: TRBV28; size: .; J: TRBJ2-1; D: TRBD2
CDR3: CASSLVRASGRRETQYF; DNA: TGTGCCAGCAGCTTAGTAAGGGCTAGCGGGAGGAGGGAGACCCAGTACTTC; V: TRBV7-2; size: many; J: TRBJ2-5; D: TRBD2
CDR3: CASRSGTSGRKTQYF; DNA: TGTGCCAGCAGGTCCGGGACTAGCGGGAGGAAGACCCAGTACTTC; V: TRBV28; size: many; J: TRBJ2-5; D: TRBD2
CDR3: CASSQGLVLGAEQYF; DNA: TGTGCCAGCAGCCAAGGGTTGGTGCTCGGGGCCGAGCAGTACTTC; V: TRBV14; size: many; J: TRBJ2-7; D: .
CDR3: CASNPGLAGADTQYF; DNA: TGTGCCAGCAACCCGGGACTAGCGGGAGCAGATACGCAGTATTTT; V: TRBV7-9; size: many; J: TRBJ2-3; D: TRBD2
CDR3: CASSPRQTGTDTQYF; DNA: TGTGCCAGCAGTCCGAGACAAACTGGGACAGATACGCAGTATTTT; V: TRBV7-3; size: many; J: TRBJ2-3; D: .
CDR3: CAWSVRGKGYTF; DNA: TGTGCCTGGAGTGTACGAGGGAAGGGCTACACCTTC; V: TRBV30; size: many; J: TRBJ1-2; D: .
CDR3: CSARDPRQGAYEQYF; DNA: TGCAGTGCTAGAGATCCGAGACAGGGGGCCTACGAGCAGTACTTC; V: TRBV20-1; size: many; J: TRBJ2-7; D: TRBD1
CDR3: CASSQVAGSYNEQFF; DNA: TGTGCCAGCAGCCAAGTAGCAGGCTCCTACAATGAGCAGTTCTTC; V: TRBV3-1; size: many; J: TRBJ2-1; D: .
CDR3: CASSTPGTADGYTF; DNA: TGTGCCAGTAGTACCCCCGGGACGGCTGATGGCTACACCTTC; V: TRBV19; size: many; J: TRBJ1-2; D: .
CDR3: CASSHLSSETQYF; DNA: TGTGCCAGCAGCCATTTAAGTTCAGAGACCCAGTACTTC; V: TRBV3-1; size: few; J: TRBJ2-5; D: .
CDR3: CSVGQGRIETQYF; DNA: TGCAGCGTTGGCCAGGGTCGGATAGAGACCCAGTACTTC; V: TRBV29-1; size: once; J: TRBJ2-5; D: .
CDR3: CASSYVGSSSGRGSYEQYF; DNA: TGTGCCAGCAGTTACGTCGGCAGTTCTAGCGGGAGGGGTTCCTACGAGCAGTACTTC; V: TRBV6-6; size: many; J: TRBJ2-7; D: TRBD2
CDR3: CATSDPGTGATGELFF; DNA: TGTGCCACCAGTGACCCCGGGACAGGGGCCACCGGGGAGCTGTTTTTT; V: TRBV24-1; size: many; J: TRBJ2-2; D: TRBD1
CDR3: CASSQDLRSGLAGDWHEQYF; DNA: TGTGCCAGCAGCCAAGATTTGAGGTCTGGGCTAGCGGGAGATTGGCACGAGCAGTACTTC; V: TRBV14; size: many; J: TRBJ2-7; D: TRBD2
CDR3: CASSPLGTSYEQCF; DNA: TGTGCCAGCAGTCCCCTAGGAACCTCCTACGAGCAGTGCTTC; V: TRBV6-5; size: .; J: TRBJ2-7; D: .
CDR3: CASSLDLAGAYEQYF; DNA: TGTGCCAGCAGCCTCGACTTAGCGGGAGCCTACGAGCAGTACTTC; V: TRBV3-1; size: .; J: TRBJ2-7; D: TRBD2
CDR3: CASSRQAPGNTGELFF; DNA: TGTGCCAGCAGCCGCCAGGCGCCAGGGAACACCGGGGAGCTGTTTTTT; V: TRBV3-1; size: few; J: TRBJ2-2; D: .
CDR3: CSASLQGGMETQYF; DNA: TGCAGTGCTAGTCTCCAGGGAGGTATGGAGACCCAGTACTTC; V: TRBV20-1; size: .; J: TRBJ2-5; D: .
CDR3: CASSKRAGDYNEQFF; DNA: TGTGCCAGCTCCAAAAGGGCAGGGGACTACAATGAGCAGTTCTTC; V: TRBV2; size: many; J: TRBJ2-1; D: .
CDR3: CASSNDFYEQYF; DNA: TGTGCCAGCAGTAATGACTTCTACGAGCAGTACTTC; V: TRBV28; size: many; J: TRBJ2-7; D: .
CDR3: CASRRAGEQYF; DNA: TGTGCCAGCCGCAGGGCAGGCGAGCAGTACTTC; V: TRBV28; size: many; J: TRBJ2-7; D: .
CDR3: CAWSALAGGNTIYF; DNA: TGTGCCTGGAGTGCCCTTGCCGGGGGAAACACCATATATTTT; V: TRBV30; size: many; J: TRBJ1-3; D: .
CDR3: CASSSLAPTGANLNSPLHF; DNA: TGTGCCAGCAGTTCCCTTGCCCCAACGGGGGCGAATCTCAATTCACCCCTCCACTTT; V: TRBV27; size: few; J: TRBJ1-6; D: .
CDR3: CASSTPRSGRSGANVLTF; DNA: TGTGCCAGCAGTACCCCCAGGTCGGGGCGCTCTGGGGCCAACGTCCTGACTTTC; V: TRBV7-9; size: .; J: TRBJ2-6; D: .
CDR3: CASTPLGGSGELFF; DNA: TGTGCCAGCACCCCCCTAGGGGGGAGCGGGGAGCTGTTTTTT; V: TRBV6-7; size: few; J: TRBJ2-2; D: .
CDR3: CASRVGGLGDTQYF; DNA: TGTGCCAGCAGAGTCGGAGGGTTGGGAGATACGCAGTATTTT; V: TRBV6-5; size: many; J: TRBJ2-3; D: .
CDR3: CSARPSRGGTQYF; DNA: TGCAGTGCCAGACCTAGCCGGGGGGGGACCCAGTACTTC; V: TRBV20-1; size: many; J: TRBJ2-5; D: TRBD2
CDR3: CASSYRINRAGNTIYF; DNA: TGTGCCAGCAGTTACCGAATAAACAGGGCTGGAAACACCATATATTTT; V: TRBV6-5; size: few; J: TRBJ1-3; D: .
CDR3: CASSLVAGGEQYF; DNA: TGTGCCAGCAGCTTAGTGGCGGGTGGCGAGCAGTACTTC; V: TRBV7-6; size: many; J: TRBJ2-7; D: .
CDR3: CASSLVLRGRGLAKNIQYF; DNA: TGTGCCAGCAGCTTGGTTCTCCGGGGACGCGGGCTAGCCAAAAACATTCAGTACTTC; V: TRBV5-6; size: few; J: TRBJ2-4; D: .
CDR3: CASSQWGRGYEQYF; DNA: TGTGCCAGCAGTCAGTGGGGGCGCGGTTACGAGCAGTACTTC; V: TRBV6-5; size: many; J: TRBJ2-7; D: .
CDR3: CASSLIRGTDTQYF; DNA: TGTGCCAGCAGCTTAATTCGGGGCACAGATACGCAGTATTTT; V: TRBV7-9; size: many; J: TRBJ2-3; D: .
CDR3: CASASGLSYEQYF; DNA: TGTGCCAGCGCTAGCGGACTGTCCTACGAGCAGTACTTC; V: TRBV6-1; size: many; J: TRBJ2-7; D: TRBD2
CDR3: CASSFEAPTGELFF; DNA: TGTGCCAGCAGCTTCGAGGCGCCTACCGGGGAGCTGTTTTTT; V: TRBV5-5; size: many; J: TRBJ2-2; D: .
CDR3: CASSYSPGAYYEQYF; DNA: TGTGCCAGCAGTTACTCCCCTGGGGCCTACTACGAGCAGTACTTC; V: TRBV6-6; size: many; J: TRBJ2-7; D: .
CDR3: CASSQDSGTGGQYF; DNA: TGCGCCAGCAGCCAAGATTCCGGGACAGGGGGGCAGTACTTC; V: TRBV4-1; size: many; J: TRBJ2-7; D: TRBD1
CDR3: CASRSWVDTQYF; DNA: TGTGCCAGCCGGAGTTGGGTAGATACGCAGTATTTT; V: TRBV28; size: .; J: TRBJ2-3; D: .